The 6 T cell receptor beta chains reported below all come from one sample, sequenced in a study of blood T cells in healthy people across ages. Together with a sample-barcoded 5' primer, a J-beta primer mix was included in a second PCR lasting about 6 to 12 cycles. One entry per CDR3 protein, called by TCRdb with MiXCR from the 5' RACE reads. Of around 1,900,000 distinct CDR3 sequences in the sample, 30% to 40% were seen once. Sequencing was performed on blood. These receptors were collected from a human donor in good health.

The J gene is TRBJ1-1, the V gene TRBV11-1; TRBD1 aligns across 7 bases. Germline CDR1 reads SGHAT; CDR2 reads FQDESV (reference sequence). The CDR3 runs 16 residues. V trimming: 5 bases; J trimming: 1 base; junction bases outside the gene matches: 10. In DNA, the CDR3 is TGTGCCAGCAGCCACGGGACAGAAGTCTCGAACACTGAAGCTTTCTTT. Translated, it gives CASSHGTEVSNTEAFF.

The chain combines TRBV10-3 with TRBJ2-1; TRBD2 might be the D (6 bases). Trimming shortened V by 7 bases and J by 3 bases, and 16 bases separated the two germline ends. This CDR3 comprises 15 residues. The germline V gene has CDR1 ENHRY and CDR2 SYGVKD. The chain's CDR3 is CAIIAVAGSYNEQFF. For the CDR3, the DNA is TGTGCCATCATAGCGGTTGCAGGAAGCTACAATGAGCAGTTCTTC.

This clonotype turned up a few times. This chain joins TRBV6-5 and TRBJ1-2; 9 nucleotides agree with TRBD1. The CDR3 runs 14 residues. The germline V gene encodes CDR1 MNHEY and CDR2 SVGAGI. V was clipped by 4 bases and J by 4 bases; unmatched bases: 4. The CDR3 DNA reads TGTGCCAGCAGTTGGGACAGGGAGGGCTATGGCTACACCTTC. It translates to CASSWDREGYGYTF.

V gene TRBV7-9 combines with J gene TRBJ1-2; no clear D. This CDR3 has 14 amino acids. V dropped 5 bases and J dropped 0 bases, with 10 bases sitting between them. Germline assignment: CDR1 SEHNR and CDR2 FQNEAQ (reference sequence). The CDR3 bases are TGTGCCAGCAGCGCCTCCGAAGCTAACTATGGCTACACCTTC. It yields the protein CASSASEANYGYTF.

This clonotype turned up a few times. V usage is TRBV20-1 and J usage is TRBJ2-5; TRBD2 aligns across 7 bases. The CDR3 has 13 amino acids. The germline gives CDR1 DFQATT, CDR2 SNEGSKA (reference sequence). V lost 6 bases and J lost 4; bases outside the gene matches: 8. The CDR3 here is CSAPRLAPETQYF. The CDR3 DNA is TGCAGTGCCCCCAGACTAGCCCCAGAGACCCAGTACTTC.

In regard to this clonotype: One end of the junction does not line up with germline, which may come from a read error. The chain uses TRBV6-5 and TRBJ1-1, with D unresolved. The CDR3 covers 13 residues. CDR1 and CDR2 from the germline V gene are MNHEY and SVGAGI. In DNA, the CDR3 is TGTGCCAGCAGTTGGGCAGCGAACGCTGAAGCTTTCTTT. Protein: CASSWAANAEAFF.